Presented here are 2 T cell receptor beta chains from one specimen sequenced in a study of PD-L1 blockade in urothelial cancer. Method: immunoSEQ multiplex PCR; TCRdb's copy keeps in-frame clones and lacks some. The table lists tens of thousands of clones, around 88% of them singletons, with about 4% in the top ten. The sequencing used PBMCs, collected around atezolizumab (anti-PD-L1) treatment. These receptors were collected from a man aged 50 to 60 with urothelial cancer.

As concerns this clone: At the DNA level, this CDR3 is encoded by other sequences in the same sample as well. V is TRBV6-5 and J is TRBJ1-4, with D unclear. The germline V gene has CDR1 MNHEY and CDR2 SVGAGI. This CDR3 has 15 amino acids. Trimming left V 2 bases short and J 0 bases short, with 7 bases between. This chain's CDR3 is CASSYRRATNEKLFF. CDR3 sequence (DNA): TGTGCCAGCAGTTACAGGCGGGCAACTAATGAAAAACTGTTTTTT.

The chain links TRBV4-2 to TRBJ2-1, with TRBD1 identical over 8 bases. This CDR3 has 16 amino acids. V dropped 0 bases and J dropped 4; count of bases not matched to a gene: 5. Looked up from germline, CDR1 is LGHNA and CDR2 is YNFKEQ. The chain's CDR3 is CASSQEAGGLYNEQFF. CDR3 coding DNA: TGTGCCAGCAGCCAAGAAGCAGGGGGCCTATACAATGAGCAGTTCTTC.